The entry below gives a single TCR beta chain sequence along with its context. Measured with immunoSEQ multiplex PCR; TCRdb has only the in-frame clones, and not every one. The sample contains approximately 150,000 clones, 91% of which appear only once. This sample was included in a study of cytomegalovirus exposure and HLA in healthy donors. V shed 5 bases and J shed 3 bases, with 10 bases lying between them. From germline, CDR1 is SGHTA and CDR2 FQGNSA. This CDR3 is 13 amino acids long. The origin of this receptor is a woman aged 18-29 years in good health and CMV-seropositive. Sequencing used PBMCs. The chain recombines TRBV7-2 with TRBJ1-1; D is unresolved. CDR3 loop: CASSPHGDTEAFF. The CDR3 DNA reads TGTGCCAGCAGCCCCCACGGGGACACTGAAGCTTTCTTT.